This paragraph reports one T cell receptor (beta chain). Its cognate antigen has yet to be identified. Base qualities are not recorded, but no much larger clone differs from it by a single base. The sample comes from a study of shared clonotypes between healthy human individuals (dated by TCRdb to between 2020 and 2021). Describing the broader study: The cohort included three men and a couple of women between 18 and 49 years of age. Libraries were prepared and TCR repertoires were sequenced by different laboratories using diverse techniques, in order to increase sequencing depth and limit assay-specific biases. To estimate repertoire size and how much clonotype sharing occurs between individuals, the study deeply sequenced the blood TCR repertoires of roughly 5 healthy adults. For each donor, three plates each were used for CD4 naive and CD4 memory, two plates were used for CD8 naive, and one plate was used for CD8 memory. Leukapheresis yielded between about 0.85 and 10 billion PBMCs per donor.

TCR CDR3 regions were amplified from genomic DNA by multiplex PCR using the deep immunoSEQ assay. Extracted genomic DNA from each cell subset was spread evenly across all wells of several immunoSEQ 96-well plates, with each plate serving as a replicate. For sorted subsets, approximately 200 ng of genomic DNA, equivalent to around 29,000 T cell genomes, went into each replicate PCR. Purified libraries were measured with a Qubit 3.0 fluorometer, size-checked on a Bioanalyzer 2100, and measured again with the KAPA Library Quantification kit. Every immunoSEQ 96-well plate was sequenced on a dedicated single-read 150-cycle Illumina NextSeq 550 flow cell. The paper's data handling went like this. Because the immunoSEQ output held only junctional sequences and lacked quality scores, the filtering could not match the filtering applied to full-length reads. Sequences were annotated with PyIR, a Python wrapper for IgBLAST v1.9, using IMGT germline references to assign V/J genes and CDR3. Reads with weak V/J assignments (E-value above 1e-6), missing CDR3, stop codons, out-of-frame junctions, or ambiguous translated residues were removed. V3J clonotypes were defined by identical inferred V gene, J gene, and CDR3 amino acid sequence. Percentage overlap between repertoires was computed as shared unique clonotypes divided by the size of the smaller repertoire. Repertoire richness was assessed with RTK rarefaction, the Chao1 estimator, and Recon v2.1 estimates of unobserved clonotypes. Generation probabilities for all TCRbeta clonotypes obtained by the gDNA method from a handful of donors were computed using OLGA. TCRdb took over this immuneACCESS table, retaining in-frame rearrangements with V and J assigned. Such tables are incomplete; in checked studies, under half of the missing clones stem from an unresolved V gene, and the remainder is unexplained. V, J and clone size derive from that table, while D and trimming were established from the DNA sequence. The table for this sample lists about 680,000 clones; about 92% of them were counted only once. The ten largest make up nearly 25% of the sample.

What the authors observed across the whole study: Estimated clonotype richness was generally larger for naive than for memory subsets. Based on pairwise subsampling, the degree of clonotype sharing among donors was expected to be affected by sequencing depth. About 5% of naive CD4, 3.5% of naive CD8, roughly 2.5% of memory CD4, and about 0.4% of memory CD8 clonotypes were shared across a few donors. Compared with non-shared clonotypes, clonotypes shared by all four sorted-subset donors had higher generation probabilities. Incomplete sequencing was indicated by rarefaction of sorted-subset datasets, despite the large sequencing depth. The genetic and exposure-history diversity represented was limited by the small number of donors. Only blood was sampled, and tissue TCR repertoires likely differ from those in blood.

CD8 naive samples were CD45RO-negative cells positively selected for CCR7, giving a CD45RA+CCR7+ population that excluded TemRA cells. Donors were healthy HIV-negative adults with no recently reported acute infections or vaccinations. Every donor was a Caucasian adult living in Nashville, Tennessee, USA. Blood was obtained by leukapheresis, after which PBMCs were separated by Ficoll-Histopaque density gradient centrifugation and cryopreserved in liquid nitrogen vapor phase. Analytical flow cytometry was used to check the purity and quantity of each magnetically sorted T cell population. From each sorted fraction, genomic DNA was isolated and quantified by UV absorbance on a Nanodrop 2000c. The sequence derives from a man younger than 45 in good health. Source material: naive CD8+ T cells sorted from blood. The cell subset or site label, as the study defines it: CD45RA+CCR7+.

The CDR3 region: CASSENGRGGKNIQYF. The sequenced DNA: TGTGCCAGCAGTGAAAACGGCAGGGGAGGCAAAAACATTCAGTACTTC. This chain is built from TRBV2 and TRBJ2-4; the D region is possibly TRBD1 or TRBD2, each matching across 6 bases. The germline V gene specifies SNHLY as CDR1 and FYNNEI as CDR2. V loses 2 bases of germline sequence and J loses 3 bases, and the interval between the two ends is 14 bases. Spanning cysteine to phenylalanine, the CDR3 consists of 16 amino acids. Just CDR3 DNA is preserved here, 48 bases in frame from base 1. Supplemented by the reference TRBV2 and TRBJ2-4 proteins around the CDR3, the complete variable domain is EPEVTQTPSHQVTQMGQEVILRCVPISNHLYFYWYRQILGQKVEFLVSFYNNEISEKSEIFDDQFSVERPDGSNFTLKIRSTKLEDSAMYFCASSENGRGGKNIQYFGAGTRLSVL.